This entry lists 13 T cell receptor beta chains sequenced from one sample in a study of response to subunit inactivated influenza vaccine. MiXCR, applied by TCRdb to the RT-PCR reads, yields one record per CDR3 protein. The sample has 530,000 or so distinct CDR3 sequences; 12% are singletons. The material was PBMCs from blood, obtained on the day of vaccination. These receptors were collected from a man between 50 and 59 years old who received an inactivated influenza vaccine.

This clonotype was seen a handful of times. CDR3 DNA: TGCAGTGCTAGAGACGGGGGTTACACCGGGGAGCTGTTTTTT. Encoded protein: CSARDGGYTGELFF. The V gene is TRBV20-1, the J gene TRBJ2-2; possible D gene TRBD2, 6 bases. Per germline, CDR1 DFQATT and CDR2 SNEGSKA (reference sequence). This CDR3 spans 14 amino acids. Trimming removed 0 bases at V and 3 bases at J, with 8 bases between.

The genes are TRBV6-4 and TRBJ2-2, with D unclear. This CDR3 is 14 amino acids long. Germline CDR1 MRHNA, CDR2 SNTAGT. Trimming removed 4 bases at V and 4 bases at J, with 10 bases between. The CDR3, as DNA: TGTGCCAGCAGTGGGGCTCCCGGCACCGGGGAGCTGTTTTTT. Translation: CASSGAPGTGELFF.

The sample holds a few counts of this clonotype. V usage is TRBV2 and J usage is TRBJ1-1; D call uncertain. Germline V CDR1 and CDR2: SNHLY, FYNNEI. The CDR3 has 15 residues. Trimming removed 4 bases from V and 2 bases from J, with 14 bases in between. The CDR3 DNA follows: TGTGCCAGCAGTGCCTCGACACTAACTAACACTGAAGCTTTCTTT. Translating it yields CASSASTLTNTEAFF.

The chain recombines TRBV18 with TRBJ1-1, with D maybe TRBD1 (5 bases). The CDR3 spans 17 residues. V was cut by 0 bases and J by 4 bases, with 18 bases left in between. CDR1 and CDR2 from the germline V gene are KGHSH and LQKENI. The CDR3 DNA sequence: TGTGCCAGCTCACCACCGGGTATGGTTGAGGGGACCACTGAAGCTTTCTTT. Translating gives CASSPPGMVEGTTEAFF.

The chain is built from TRBV28 and TRBJ1-5; D not resolved. From germline, CDR1 is MDHEN and CDR2 SYDVKM. V was trimmed by 3 bases and J by 0 bases, leaving 6 bases between them. The CDR3 is 14 residues long. CDR3 nucleotides: TGTGCCAGCAGTTTCACCCATAGCAATCAGCCCCAGCATTTT. It yields the protein CASSFTHSNQPQHF.

This rearrangement joins TRBV29-1 to TRBJ2-5; TRBD1 is a possible D gene (5 bases). This CDR3 has 12 residues. Germline V CDR1 and CDR2: SQVTM, ANQGSEA. With 5 bases removed from V and 2 bases from J, the gap between germline ends came to 9 bases. Here the CDR3 DNA reads TGCAGCGTTTCGAGACAGCAAGAGACCCAGTACTTC. Amino acid sequence: CSVSRQQETQYF.

This clonotype was picked up a small number of times. The CDR3 loop is CASSLSSPSGGSQQFF. The CDR3 DNA follows: TGTGCCAGCAGTTTATCGTCGCCTAGCGGGGGGTCACAGCAGTTCTTC. This sequence joins TRBV27 and TRBJ2-1; TRBD2 aligns across 11 bases. V lost 0 bases to trimming and J lost 11 bases; unmatched junction nucleotides: 9. CDR3 length equals 16 residues. CDR1 is MNHEY, CDR2 SMNVEV, per germline (reference sequence).

The V call is TRBV25-1, the J call TRBJ2-7, with TRBD2 matching over 7 bases. The germline V gene has CDR1 MGHDK and CDR2 SYGVNS. The J segment lost 0 bases and the V segment lost 2 bases, leaving 10 bases of the junction unmatched. This CDR3 region has 17 residues. The CDR3: CASSEGRASGPSYEQYF. CDR3 in DNA: TGTGCCAGCAGTGAAGGACGGGCTAGCGGCCCCTCCTACGAGCAGTACTTC.

V and J are TRBV5-1 and TRBJ2-2, with TRBD2 identical over 8 bases. Germline lookup yields CDR1 SGHRS and CDR2 YFSETQ. CDR3 length equals 16 residues. The trim removed 3 bases at V and 4 bases at J, leaving 8 bases unmatched. The CDR3 DNA follows: TGCGCCAGCAGCTCGGGGGGGACTTACCCCACCGGGGAGCTGTTTTTT. Translating it yields CASSSGGTYPTGELFF.

V gene TRBV20-1 combines with J gene TRBJ1-1; TRBD1 is a possible D gene (6 bases). Trimming cost V 4 bases and J 1 base, with 13 bases left between them. This CDR3 region has 14 residues. Germline CDR1 and CDR2: DFQATT and SNEGSKA (reference sequence). DNA for the CDR3: TGCAGTGCTAAAGGGGGGTTCACGAACACTGAAGCTTTCTTT. It encodes CSAKGGFTNTEAFF.

This chain links TRBV11-2 with TRBJ2-7; possibly TRBD1 or TRBD2 for D (7 bases each). V lost 5 bases and J 12 bases, leaving 20 bases between the germline ends. This CDR3 has 13 amino acids. Germline V gene sequence: CDR1 SGHAT, CDR2 FQNNGV. The CDR3 DNA reads as TGTGCCAGCAGCCAAACGGGGAGGGACAGTACGTACTTC. Its protein product is CASSQTGRDSTYF.

With regard to this clonotype: One end of the junction varies from germline; a read error may be responsible. The chain carries TRBV4-2 and TRBJ1-4; no clear D. Per germline, CDR1 LGHNA and CDR2 YNFKEQ. The CDR3 is made up of 14 amino acids. The CDR3 region has the DNA TGTGCCAGCAGGGACCTTGCAACTAATGAAAAACTGTCTTTT. Translated: CASRDLATNEKLSF.

At least ten counts were recorded for this clonotype. The chain couples TRBV29-1 to TRBJ2-3; the D call may be TRBD1 or TRBD2 (5 bases each). Trimming removed 5 bases at V and 0 bases at J, with 12 bases between. Germline lookup yields CDR1 SQVTM and CDR2 ANQGSEA. This CDR3 comprises 14 residues. Written as DNA, the CDR3 is TGCAGCGTTTACCGGGACCCGAGCACAGATACGCAGTATTTT. Protein: CSVYRDPSTDTQYF.